This T cell receptor beta chain appears in the sequencing data of a study of T-cell memory formation after mild COVID-19. Study-wide findings and caveats: Clones shrinking between day 15 and 85 showed a balanced CD4/CD8 split, and those that grew later tilted toward CD4+. The authors left the SARS-CoV-2 specificity of second-wave clones peaking on day 37 unconfirmed.

Points on this clonotype: Antigen specificity is unknown.

The authors produced TCR alpha and TCR beta cDNA libraries with sample barcodes and UMIs by 5'RACE using constant-segment primers. TCRdb re-analysed the 5' RACE reads in MiXCR, keeping a single row per CDR3 protein. The table lists around 470,000 distinct CDR3 sequences, around 20% of them singletons. This sequence originates from an adult woman who had mild COVID-19 (a few samples of this study predate the infection). Cell type and time point are not known. The sequencing sample was made of PBMCs or a T cell subset sorted from them (not recorded which).

DNA of the CDR3: TGTGCCAGCTCACTAAGAGGGGGACTAGCCCTAACCGGGGAGCTGTTTTTT. It yields the protein CASSLRGGLALTGELFF. The V gene is TRBV7-9, the J gene TRBJ2-2, with 9 positions matching TRBD2. CDR1 is SEHNR and CDR2 is FQNEAQ in the germline V gene (reference sequence). Losses at the gene ends were 8 bases for V and 5 bases for J; bases not matched to a gene: 15. The CDR3 has 17 residues.